Listed here are 28 T cell receptor beta chains from one sample, sequenced in a study of T cell repertoires in cytomegalovirus infection. These receptors' antigens are unknown. TCRdb re-called the reads through MiXCR, storing one row per CDR3 protein. The profile shows around 340,000 distinct CDR3 sequences, under 35% of them singletons. The input for sequencing was cultured PBMCs, taken from culture after CMV antigen stimulation. The origin of the receptors is a human donor in good health (CMV status not recorded). Some clones in this sample may be carry-over from other donors' samples.

This clonotype was detected only a few times. The J gene is TRBJ1-5, the V gene TRBV6-5; tentatively, D is TRBD1 (5 bases). The CDR3 runs 14 residues. Between the trimmed V and J ends, which lost 2 bases and 4 bases, there was a span of 9 bases. Per the germline V gene, CDR1 is MNHEY and CDR2 is SVGAGI. The CDR3 is CASSYKAGNQPQHF. CDR3 nucleotide sequence: TGTGCCAGCAGTTACAAGGCAGGGAATCAGCCCCAGCATTTT.

The J gene is TRBJ2-3, the V gene TRBV3-1, with TRBD2 matching over 10 bases. The CDR3 extends over 19 amino acids. Trimming at V came to 2 bases and at J to 6 bases, leaving 17 bases not matched to a gene. Germline V lookup: CDR1 LGHDT, CDR2 YNNKEL (reference sequence). CDR3 residues: CASSQLLSGAGGLGDTQYF. Here the CDR3 DNA reads TGTGCCAGCAGCCAACTTCTTAGTGGAGCGGGGGGGCTCGGGGATACGCAGTATTTT.

This chain joins TRBV2 and TRBJ1-4, with D tentatively TRBD1 (6 bases). The CDR3 consists of 13 residues. Germline CDR1 reads SNHLY; CDR2 reads FYNNEI. Trimming took off 8 bases at V and 10 bases at J, with 17 bases between the two ends. CDR3 region: CASLRDILGKLFF. In DNA form, the CDR3 reads TGTGCCAGCCTACGGGACATACTTGGAAAACTGTTTTTT. The variable domain in full, with the rest retrieved from reference TRBV2 and TRBJ1-4, is EPEVTQTPSHQVTQMGQEVILRCVPISNHLYFYWYRQILGQKVEFLVSFYNNEISEKSEIFDDQFSVERPDGSNFTLKIRSTKLEDSAMYFCASLRDILGKLFFGSGTQLSVL.

This clonotype came up many times. V usage is TRBV12-3 or TRBV12-4 and J usage is TRBJ2-1; TRBD2 matches 14 bases. This CDR3 is built from 18 residues. V lost 2 bases and J lost 1; bases outside the gene matches: 4. DNA of the CDR3: TGTGCCAGCAGTTTATGGGGGACTAGCGGGAGTTCCTACAATGAGCAGTTCTTC. Translation: CASSLWGTSGSSYNEQFF.

CDR3 loop: CASRRQAVSGNTIYF. In nucleotides, the CDR3 is TGTGCCAGCAGGCGACAGGCAGTCTCTGGAAACACCATATATTTT. The chain employs TRBV6-1 and TRBJ1-3, with a possible D match to TRBD1 (6 bases). Germline-derived CDR1 and CDR2 are MNHNS and SASEGT. The CDR3 covers 15 residues. Deletions cut 6 bases from V and 0 bases from J, with 12 bases between.

This clonotype was seen only a few times. The V call is TRBV12-3 or TRBV12-4, the J call TRBJ1-1; D unclear. The CDR3 has 12 residues. The germline V and J ends were trimmed by 4 bases and 4 bases, with 7 bases remaining between them. CDR3 region: CASSWSGTEAFF. CDR3 sequence (DNA): TGTGCCAGCAGTTGGAGTGGCACTGAAGCTTTCTTT.

This clonotype was seen more than once but under ten times. This chain links TRBV7-9 with TRBJ2-1; no firm D call. The ends were cut back, 5 bases at V and 0 bases at J, with 11 bases in the middle. This CDR3 region has 15 residues. CDR1 and CDR2 (germline): SEHNR, FQNEAQ (reference sequence). The CDR3, as DNA: TGTGCCAGCAGCCGCGGCAGTAACTCCTACAATGAGCAGTTCTTC. The encoded protein is CASSRGSNSYNEQFF.

V is TRBV27 and J is TRBJ1-5; D unclear. V was shortened by 2 bases and J by 5 bases, with 7 bases between the two germline ends. The CDR3 spans 13 residues. CDR1 and CDR2 from the germline V gene are MNHEY and SMNVEV (reference sequence). DNA for the CDR3: TGTGCCAGCAGTTTAAAGGTGTATCAGCCCCAGCATTTT. Residues: CASSLKVYQPQHF.

The table lists this clonotype with many counts. The V gene is TRBV7-9, the J gene TRBJ1-5; D remains unclear. The CDR3 covers 14 residues. CDR1 SEHNR and CDR2 FQNEAQ come from the germline V gene (reference sequence). Trimming stripped 5 bases from V and 0 bases from J, with 8 bases between. This chain's CDR3 is CASSREYSNQPQHF. The CDR3 DNA reads TGTGCCAGCAGCCGCGAATATAGCAATCAGCCCCAGCATTTT.

V is TRBV10-2 and J is TRBJ2-1; 7 bases are a match to TRBD1. The germline gives CDR1 WSHSY, CDR2 SAAADI. The CDR3 covers 13 residues. Trimming cost V 5 bases and J 14 bases; bases outside gene matches: 12. The CDR3 sequence: CASSSQPRGWEFF. In DNA form, the CDR3 reads TGCGCCAGCAGTTCACAACCCAGGGGGTGGGAGTTCTTC.

This clonotype showed up just once. The junction and the germline gene differ at one end; a read error may be behind it. The V call is TRBV19, the J call TRBJ1-5; 9 positions match TRBD1. CDR1 is LNHDA, CDR2 SQIVND, per germline (reference sequence). This CDR3 is 15 amino acids long. CDR3 sequence: CASSFSDRGRQPQPF. In nucleotides, the CDR3 is TGTGCCAGTAGTTTCTCGGACAGGGGTCGTCAGCCCCAGCCTTTT.

V and J are TRBV11-2 and TRBJ1-1; D not resolved. Per the germline V gene, CDR1 is SGHAT and CDR2 is FQNNGV. The CDR3 runs 17 residues. Trimming pared 6 bases from V and 0 bases from J, leaving 20 bases between. CDR3 residues: CASRQNEMAALNTEAFF. DNA for the CDR3: TGTGCCAGCAGACAAAATGAAATGGCAGCTTTGAACACTGAAGCTTTCTTT.

The CDR3 sequence is CASSLAGPDSYNEQFF. The DNA of the CDR3 is TGTGCCAGCAGCTTAGCCGGACCGGACTCCTACAATGAGCAGTTCTTC. The genes are TRBV7-6 and TRBJ2-1; no reliable D call. Germline V gene data show CDR1 as SGHVS and CDR2 as FNYEAQ. CDR3 length equals 16 residues. V gave up 0 bases and J gave up 0 bases, with 9 bases separating them.

The chain recombines TRBV7-9 with TRBJ1-1, with 8 bases aligning to TRBD1. The trim removed 5 bases at V and 6 bases at J, leaving 11 bases unmatched. Germline V gene data show CDR1 as SEHNR and CDR2 as FQNEAQ (reference sequence). The CDR3 totals 15 residues. The CDR3 DNA reads TGTGCCAGCAGCGAACCGTCGACAGGGGAGGCTGAAGCTTTCTTT. It specifies CASSEPSTGEAEAFF.

The CDR3 DNA reads TGCAGTGCTTTTACAGAGGGGACTACCTACGAGCAGTACTTC. Its translation is CSAFTEGTTYEQYF. The genes are TRBV20-1 and TRBJ2-7; 7 nucleotides line up with TRBD2. The CDR3 totals 14 residues. Germline-derived CDR1 and CDR2 are DFQATT and SNEGSKA (reference sequence). V dropped 5 bases and J dropped 2; count of bases not matched to a gene: 9.

This clonotype was observed many times. The V and J genes are TRBV7-6 and TRBJ2-5; 8 bases are a match to TRBD2. Looked up from germline, CDR1 is SGHVS and CDR2 is FNYEAQ. This CDR3 region has 14 residues. The J segment lost 2 bases and the V segment lost 2 bases, leaving 1 base of the junction unmatched. The CDR3 DNA sequence: TGTGCCAGCAGCTTACTAGCGGGTCAAGAGACCCAGTACTTC. This codes for CASSLLAGQETQYF.

The table lists this clonotype with a few counts. This sequence joins TRBV12-3 or TRBV12-4 and TRBJ2-6; unclear D gene. CDR3 length equals 16 residues. Trimming stripped 4 bases from V and 4 bases from J, with 14 bases between. The CDR3 DNA reads as TGTGCCAGCAGTTCGACCCAGAAGACCGGGGCCAACGTCCTGACTTTC. Protein sequence: CASSSTQKTGANVLTF.

This clonotype appeared a few times. This chain links TRBV30 with TRBJ2-1; 11 bases are shared with TRBD2. The CDR3 contains 14 residues. CDR1 and CDR2 from the germline V gene are GTSNPN and SVGIG (reference sequence). V trimming: 2 bases; J trimming: 9 bases; junction bases outside the gene matches: 6. This chain's CDR3 is CAWSTSGSGGEQFF. The DNA of the CDR3 is TGTGCCTGGAGTACTAGCGGGAGCGGCGGTGAGCAGTTCTTC.

Many counts were recorded for this clonotype. The CDR3 region has the DNA TGTGCCAGCAGCTTGGGGGGAGTCGGTCTCAATGAGCAGTTCTTC. This codes for CASSLGGVGLNEQFF. The V gene is TRBV7-2, the J gene TRBJ2-1, with D maybe TRBD2 (6 bases). V gave up 3 bases and J gave up 6 bases, with 15 bases separating them. The CDR3 has 15 amino acids. The germline V gene encodes CDR1 SGHTA and CDR2 FQGNSA.

This clonotype was counted only a few times. This chain joins TRBV10-2 and TRBJ1-2, with TRBD1 as a possible D gene (5 bases). The germline V and J ends were trimmed by 6 bases and 3 bases, with 5 bases remaining between them. Germline CDR1 WSHSY, CDR2 SAAADI. The CDR3 is 11 amino acids. CDR3 loop: CASRGHYGYTF. In DNA, the CDR3 is TGCGCCAGCAGGGGACACTATGGCTACACCTTC.

This clonotype showed up just a few times. CDR3 residues: CASSPRSGSEYEQYF. CDR3 bases: TGTGCCAGCAGCCCCCGAAGCGGGAGTGAATACGAGCAGTACTTC. The J gene is TRBJ2-7, the V gene TRBV7-2; TRBD2 matches at 8 bases. The CDR3 is 15 residues long. The V gene's germline CDR1 is SGHTA and CDR2 FQGNSA. The ends lost 5 bases at V and 4 bases at J; junction bases unmatched: 10.

The V call is TRBV5-3, the J call TRBJ2-2; 8 nucleotides agree with TRBD1. TRBV5-3 is given ORF status, its function remaining uncertain. With 8 bases clipped from V and 6 bases from J, the junction kept 9 bases outside the gene matches. CDR3 length: 14 amino acids. The CDR3 bases are TGTGCCAGCAGCCCCTGGGACAGGCCCGGGGAGCTGTTTTTT. Translating it yields CASSPWDRPGELFF.

V usage is TRBV5-5 and J usage is TRBJ1-4; 8 nucleotides agree with TRBD1. J was trimmed by 7 bases and V by 2 bases; bases with no gene match: 4. The CDR3 loop spans 14 amino acids. Germline V gene sequence: CDR1 SGHKS, CDR2 YYEKEE (reference sequence). The CDR3 loop is CASSFTGQAEKLFF. The CDR3, as DNA: TGTGCCAGCAGCTTTACGGGACAGGCTGAAAAACTGTTTTTT.

In its sample, this clonotype was seen many times. V gene TRBV7-3 combines with J gene TRBJ2-2; TRBD2 matches at 9 bases. With 5 bases clipped from V and 2 bases from J, the junction kept 6 bases outside the gene matches. CDR1 is SGHTA and CDR2 is FQGTGA in the germline V gene. The CDR3 contains 16 residues. In nucleotides, the CDR3 is TGTGCCAGCAGCCCAGCGGGGGGCTCAAACACCGGGGAGCTGTTTTTT. It translates to CASSPAGGSNTGELFF.

The chain joins TRBV4-2 to TRBJ2-1, with 12 bases fitting TRBD2. The CDR3 covers 16 residues. The germline gives CDR1 LGHNA, CDR2 YNFKEQ. V lost 1 base, J lost 3 bases, and 1 base stayed unmatched. The CDR3, as DNA: TGTGCCAGCAGCCAAGGACTAGCGGGGGACTACAATGAGCAGTTCTTC. This translates into CASSQGLAGDYNEQFF.

This clonotype has just a few counts. The chain combines TRBV12-3 or TRBV12-4 with TRBJ2-3; possibly TRBD1 or TRBD2 for D (5 bases each). CDR3 length: 16 amino acids. The V and J ends lost 5 bases and 0 bases respectively, with 15 bases between them. CDR3: CASSPSWDQSTDTQYF. The DNA for the CDR3 is TGTGCCAGCAGTCCTTCCTGGGACCAGAGCACAGATACGCAGTATTTT.

This clonotype was detected only a few times. The J gene is TRBJ1-3, the V gene TRBV7-9, with D uncertain. V lost 2 bases and J 0 bases, leaving 8 bases between the germline ends. The CDR3 extends over 15 amino acids. Germline loops: CDR1 SEHNR, CDR2 FQNEAQ (reference sequence). CDR3 amino acids: CASSLSRASGNTIYF. In DNA form, the CDR3 reads TGTGCCAGCAGCTTATCCCGCGCCTCTGGAAACACCATATATTTT.

The V gene is TRBV11-3, the J gene TRBJ2-7; perhaps D is TRBD1 or TRBD2 (5 bases each). The CDR3 sequence is 14 residues long. Germline-derived CDR1 and CDR2 are SGHNT and YENEEA. V dropped 5 bases and J dropped 0 bases, with 11 bases sitting between them. CDR3 residues: CASSRDAYSYEQYF. CDR3 bases: TGTGCCAGCAGCAGGGACGCTTACTCCTACGAGCAGTACTTC.